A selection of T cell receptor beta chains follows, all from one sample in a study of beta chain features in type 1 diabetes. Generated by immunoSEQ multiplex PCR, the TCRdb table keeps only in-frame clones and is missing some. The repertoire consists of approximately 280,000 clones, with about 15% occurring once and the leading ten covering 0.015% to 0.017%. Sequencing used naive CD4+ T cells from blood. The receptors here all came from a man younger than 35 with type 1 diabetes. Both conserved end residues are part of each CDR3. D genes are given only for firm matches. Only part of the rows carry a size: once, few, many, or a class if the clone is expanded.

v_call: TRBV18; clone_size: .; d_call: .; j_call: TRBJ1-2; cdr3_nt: TGTGCCAGCTCACCGTCAGGGTGGGTCGACTATGGCTACACCTTC; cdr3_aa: CASSPSGWVDYGYTF
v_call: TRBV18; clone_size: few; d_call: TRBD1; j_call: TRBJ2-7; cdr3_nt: TGTGCCAGCTCAGCGACAGGGGGCGAGCAGTACTTC; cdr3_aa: CASSATGGEQYF
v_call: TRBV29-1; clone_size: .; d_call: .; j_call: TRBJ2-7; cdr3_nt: TGCAGCGTTCGGGAGACCAGCTCCTACGAGCAGTACTTC; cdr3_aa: CSVRETSSYEQYF
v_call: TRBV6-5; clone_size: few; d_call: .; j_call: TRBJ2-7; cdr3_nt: TGTGCCAGCAGCCAAAGCGGGCGGCAGTACTTC; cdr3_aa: CASSQSGRQYF
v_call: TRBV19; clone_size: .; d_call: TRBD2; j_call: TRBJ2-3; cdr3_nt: TGTGCCAGTAGTATCGGTCTAGCGGGAGGGCTACGAGAAGATACGCAGTATTTT; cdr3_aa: CASSIGLAGGLREDTQYF
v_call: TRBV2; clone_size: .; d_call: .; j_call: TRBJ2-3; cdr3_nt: TGTGCCAGCAGTGAGGGCCTGAGGAGGAACACAGATACGCAGTATTTT; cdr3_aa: CASSEGLRRNTDTQYF
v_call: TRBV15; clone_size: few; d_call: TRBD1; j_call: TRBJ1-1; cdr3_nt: TGTGCCACCAGCAGAGATCAGGGGGCGAACACTGAAGCTTTCTTT; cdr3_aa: CATSRDQGANTEAFF
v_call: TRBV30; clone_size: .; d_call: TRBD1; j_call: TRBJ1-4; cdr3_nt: TGTGCCTGGAGTGTACTCCGGAGACAGGGGAATGAAAAACTGTTTTTT; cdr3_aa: CAWSVLRRQGNEKLFF
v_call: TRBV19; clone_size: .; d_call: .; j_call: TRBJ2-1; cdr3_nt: TGTGCCAGTAGTACGGAGGGGGCGAACCTAAACAATGAGCAGTTCTTC; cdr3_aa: CASSTEGANLNNEQFF
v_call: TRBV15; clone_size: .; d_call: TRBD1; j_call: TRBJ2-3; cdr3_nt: TGTGCCACGAACAGGGGACAGAGCACAGATACGCAGTATTTT; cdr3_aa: CATNRGQSTDTQYF
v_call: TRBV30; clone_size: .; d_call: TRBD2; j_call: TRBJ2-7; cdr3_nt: TGTGCCTGGAGTGTGGGGACTAGGGGGCAGTACTTC; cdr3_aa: CAWSVGTRGQYF
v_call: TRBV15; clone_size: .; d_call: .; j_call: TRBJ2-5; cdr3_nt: TGTGCCACCAGCAGAGATGGCGAGACCCAGTACTTC; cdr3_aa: CATSRDGETQYF
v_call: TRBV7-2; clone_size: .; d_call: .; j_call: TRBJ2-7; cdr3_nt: TGTGCCAGCAGCCGTCCCAGGGGCTACGAGCAGTACTTC; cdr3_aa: CASSRPRGYEQYF
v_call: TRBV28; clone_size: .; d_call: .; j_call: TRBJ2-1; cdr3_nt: TGTGCCAGCAGTTTGGGCAGGATATACAATGAGCAGTTCTTC; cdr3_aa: CASSLGRIYNEQFF
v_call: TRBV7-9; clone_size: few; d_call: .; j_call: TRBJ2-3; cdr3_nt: TGTGCCAGCAGCCTCAGCACAGATACGCAGTATTTT; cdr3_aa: CASSLSTDTQYF
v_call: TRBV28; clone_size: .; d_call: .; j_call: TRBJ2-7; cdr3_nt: TGTGCCAGCACCCTAGGAGCCTACGAGCAGTACTTC; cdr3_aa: CASTLGAYEQYF
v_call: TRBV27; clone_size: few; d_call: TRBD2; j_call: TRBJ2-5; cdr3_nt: TGTGCCAGCAGTTTGACTAGCGGGAGGCAAGAGACCCAGTACTTC; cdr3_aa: CASSLTSGRQETQYF
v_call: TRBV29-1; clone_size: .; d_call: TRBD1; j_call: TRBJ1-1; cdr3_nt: TGCAGCGTGAACAGGGGGAAGAACACTGAAGCTTTCTTT; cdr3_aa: CSVNRGKNTEAFF
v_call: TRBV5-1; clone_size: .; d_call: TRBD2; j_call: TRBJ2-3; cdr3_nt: TGCGCCAGCAGCTTTGTCGGGGGGTTCACAGATACGCAGTATTTT; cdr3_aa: CASSFVGGFTDTQYF
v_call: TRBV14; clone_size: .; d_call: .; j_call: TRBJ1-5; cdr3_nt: TGTGCCAGCCATCCCACGTCCGGACATAGCAATCAGCCCCAGCATTTT; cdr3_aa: CASHPTSGHSNQPQHF
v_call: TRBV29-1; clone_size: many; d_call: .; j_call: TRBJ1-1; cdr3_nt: TGCAGCGTAACGGGACTGCTGAACACTGAAGCTTTCTTT; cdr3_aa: CSVTGLLNTEAFF
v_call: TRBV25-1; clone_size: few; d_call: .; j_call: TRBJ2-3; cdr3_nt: TGTGCCAGCAGATCTTGGGGGCCAGATACGCAGTATTTT; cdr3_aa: CASRSWGPDTQYF
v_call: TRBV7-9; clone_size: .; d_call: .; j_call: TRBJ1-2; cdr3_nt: TGTGCCAGCAGCTTCAGGGAGGATGGAAGCTACACCTTC; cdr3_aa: CASSFREDGSYTF
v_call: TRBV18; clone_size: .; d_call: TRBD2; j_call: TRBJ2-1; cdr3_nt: TGTGCCAGCTCACCTGGAGTAGCGGGGGCTTCTGAGCAGTTCTTC; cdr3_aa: CASSPGVAGASEQFF
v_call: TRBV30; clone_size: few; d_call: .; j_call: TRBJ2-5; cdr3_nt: TGTGCCTGGAGCGAATCCAGGGGCTGGGAGACCCAGTACTTC; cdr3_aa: CAWSESRGWETQYF
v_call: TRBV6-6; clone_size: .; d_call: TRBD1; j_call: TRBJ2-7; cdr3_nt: TGTGCCAGCAGGAACCTCCGGACAGGGGCCCCCTACGAGCAGTACTTC; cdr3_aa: CASRNLRTGAPYEQYF
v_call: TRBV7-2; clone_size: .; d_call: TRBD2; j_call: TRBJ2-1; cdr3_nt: TGTGCCAGCAGCTTGACGGACCTGGGACTAGCGGGCTCCTACAATGAGCAGTTCTTC; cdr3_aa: CASSLTDLGLAGSYNEQFF
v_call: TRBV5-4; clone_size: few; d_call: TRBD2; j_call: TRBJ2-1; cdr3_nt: TGTGCCAGCAGCTTGGATGGCGGGAGGGCCGCCAATGAGCAGTTCTTC; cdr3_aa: CASSLDGGRAANEQFF
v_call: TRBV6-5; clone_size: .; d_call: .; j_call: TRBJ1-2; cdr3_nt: TGTGCCAGCAGTTACTCCCTGGGCCGGGGGGATGGCTACACCTTC; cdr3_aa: CASSYSLGRGDGYTF
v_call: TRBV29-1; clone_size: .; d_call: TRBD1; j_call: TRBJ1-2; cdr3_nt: TGCAGCGTTAGGGAAGGGACAGTTGGCTACACCTTC; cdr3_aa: CSVREGTVGYTF
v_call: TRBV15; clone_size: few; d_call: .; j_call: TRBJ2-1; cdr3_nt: TGTGCCACCAGCAGAGATGTCAGGGCAGCCTACAATGAGCAGTTCTTC; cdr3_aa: CATSRDVRAAYNEQFF
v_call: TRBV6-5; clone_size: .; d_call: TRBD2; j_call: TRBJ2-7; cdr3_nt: TGTGCCAGCAGCGAAGGACTAGACGAGCAGTACTTC; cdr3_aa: CASSEGLDEQYF
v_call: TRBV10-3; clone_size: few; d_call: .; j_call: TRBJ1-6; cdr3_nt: TGTGCCATCAGGTCAGGGAATTCACCCCTCCACTTT; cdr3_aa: CAIRSGNSPLHF
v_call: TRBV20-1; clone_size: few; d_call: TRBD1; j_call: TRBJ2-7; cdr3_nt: TGCAGTGGCCAAGCTCCGGGACAGCTACTCTTC; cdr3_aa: CSGQAPGQLLF
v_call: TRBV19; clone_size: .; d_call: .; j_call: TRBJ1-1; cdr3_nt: TGTGCCAGTAGTATGAGGGCTGAAGCTTTCTTT; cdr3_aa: CASSMRAEAFF